This T cell receptor (beta chain) was sequenced for a study of blood T cell repertoires in COVID-19. Study information: The cDNA or gDNA used as material had been derived from T cells, B-cell-depleted T cells, or PBMCs.

Method: immunoSEQ multiplex PCR; TCRdb's copy keeps in-frame clones and lacks some. The table shows approximately 530,000 clones, with roughly nine tenths occurring only once. The material sequenced was peripheral blood. The receptor was derived from a woman aged 45-65 years with COVID-19, enrolled during active disease.

The CDR3 nucleotides read TGTGCCAGCAGGTCCCAGGATAACTATGGCTACACCTTC. This codes for CASRSQDNYGYTF. The chain has TRBV9 and TRBJ1-2; D gene unclear. Germline lookup yields CDR1 SGDLS and CDR2 YYNGEE. This CDR3 region has 13 residues. The V end was cut by 5 bases, the J end by 1 base, with 9 bases between.